These 30 T cell receptor beta chains came from one sample sequenced in a study of OX40 agonist ivuxolimab in advanced cancers. The repertoire was sequenced with immunoSEQ multiplex PCR; TCRdb's copy has only in-frame clones and lacks some. Of about 69,000 clones detected, around 82% appear once; the ten largest clones hold 7.9%. Specimen: CD4+ or CD8+ T cells sorted from blood, collected in a trial of the OX40 agonist ivuxolimab. The receptors derive from an adult with an advanced solid tumor such as melanoma, head and neck, liver or kidney cancer.

The chain links TRBV18 to TRBJ2-1; D unresolved. Germline-derived CDR1 and CDR2 are KGHSH and LQKENI. V was trimmed by 3 bases and J by 0 bases, leaving 9 bases between them. This CDR3 has 15 amino acids. CDR3 in amino acids: CASSPQESSYNEQFF. CDR3 in DNA: TGTGCCAGCTCACCTCAGGAGAGCTCCTACAATGAGCAGTTCTTC.

This chain connects TRBV5-4 to TRBJ2-7; D tentatively reads TRBD1 or TRBD2 (5 bases each). V was cut by 2 bases and J by 0 bases, with 12 bases left in between. CDR1 is SGHNT, CDR2 YYREEE, per germline (reference sequence). The CDR3 runs 15 residues. The CDR3 loop reads CASSLEEGSSYEQYF. As DNA, the CDR3 is TGTGCCAGCAGCTTAGAAGAGGGGAGCTCCTACGAGCAGTACTTC.

The rearrangement links TRBV5-6 to TRBJ1-2; D may be TRBD1 (5 bases). Looked up from germline, CDR1 is SGHDT and CDR2 is YYEEEE. Trimming removed 5 bases from V and 2 bases from J, with 16 bases in between. The CDR3 contains 15 residues. The DNA for the CDR3 is TGTGCCAGCAGTGCAGCCGGGACGGTGAACTATGGCTACACCTTC. It is translated as CASSAAGTVNYGYTF.

Only a few counts were recorded for this clone. This rearrangement joins TRBV27 to TRBJ2-7; D is undetermined. The V gene lost 6 bases and the J gene lost 5 bases, with 23 bases spanning the gap. The germline CDR1 and CDR2 sequences are MNHEY and SMNVEV (reference sequence). The CDR3 totals 16 residues. DNA of the CDR3: TGTGCCAGCAGCCCTACCGACGGTAAGGATTGGAACGAGCAGTACTTC. Its translation is CASSPTDGKDWNEQYF.

The rearrangement joins TRBV28 to TRBJ2-7; the D gene is possibly TRBD1 (6 bases). In germline, CDR1 is MDHEN, CDR2 SYDVKM. With 1 base removed from V and 0 bases from J, the gap between germline ends came to 10 bases. This CDR3 region has 15 residues. CDR3 DNA sequence: TGTGCCAGCAGTTTATTGGGACAATCCTCCTACGAGCAGTACTTC. The encoded protein is CASSLLGQSSYEQYF.

This chain links TRBV30 with TRBJ1-1; no clear D. The V end was cut by 4 bases, the J end by 2 bases, with 14 bases between. The CDR3 sequence is 14 residues long. Germline V gene sequence: CDR1 GTSNPN, CDR2 SVGIG (reference sequence). CDR3: CAWNLGQINTEAFF. CDR3 nucleotides: TGTGCCTGGAATCTGGGCCAGATAAACACTGAAGCTTTCTTT.

The CDR3 DNA sequence: TGTGCCAGCAGCTTATCGGGAGGGCCAGTTGATGGCTACACCTTC. This gives the protein CASSLSGGPVDGYTF. V and J are TRBV7-2 and TRBJ1-2; D gene ambiguous. The V end was cut by 2 bases, the J end by 6 bases, with 16 bases between. CDR3 size: 15 residues. The V gene's germline CDR1 is SGHTA and CDR2 FQGNSA.

For the CDR3, the DNA is TGTGCCAGCAGCGGGAGTAGTAATGAAAAACTGTTTTTT. Its translation is CASSGSSNEKLFF. The chain combines TRBV7-6 with TRBJ1-4; D is ambiguous. Per germline, CDR1 SGHVS and CDR2 FNYEAQ. The germline V and J ends were trimmed by 5 bases and 4 bases, with 8 bases remaining between them. The CDR3 length is 13 residues.

The V and J genes are TRBV11-2 and TRBJ2-3; 7 bases align to TRBD2. The CDR3 extends over 15 amino acids. The trim removed 3 bases at V and 2 bases at J, leaving 5 bases unmatched. CDR1 is SGHAT, CDR2 FQNNGV, per germline. The CDR3 here is CASSFRSGITDTQYF. CDR3 coding DNA: TGTGCCAGCAGCTTTCGAAGCGGGATCACAGATACGCAGTATTTT.

This rearrangement joins TRBV21-1 to TRBJ2-7; the table names TRBD2, a call not compared with the DNA. TRBV21-1 is labeled a pseudogene. The CDR3 extends over 12 amino acids. DNA of the CDR3: TGTGCCAGCCGGAGAGGATCCTACGAGCAGTACTTC. Protein product: CASRRGSYEQYF.

The rearrangement joins TRBV27 to TRBJ2-7; TRBD1 aligns across 8 bases. Looked up from germline, CDR1 is MNHEY and CDR2 is SMNVEV (reference sequence). J gave up 2 bases and V 3 bases, and 3 bases lay outside the gene matches. The CDR3 loop spans 14 amino acids. CDR3 DNA sequence: TGTGCCAGCAGTTTCGGGACAGGTCCCTACGAGCAGTACTTC. Amino acids: CASSFGTGPYEQYF.

CDR3: CASSLLAGGTDTQYF. CDR3 sequence (DNA): TGTGCCAGCAGCTTACTAGCGGGCGGCACAGATACGCAGTATTTT. The gene calls are TRBV7-9 and TRBJ2-3; TRBD2 matches at 8 bases. V lost 2 bases, J lost 1 base, and 2 bases stayed unmatched. Germline assignment: CDR1 SEHNR and CDR2 FQNEAQ (reference sequence). The CDR3 extends over 15 amino acids.

V gene TRBV27 combines with J gene TRBJ2-6; D gene ambiguous. Germline V gene lookup returns CDR1 MNHEY and CDR2 SMNVEV (reference sequence). There are 15 residues in the CDR3. Trimming removed 5 bases from V and 0 bases from J, with 8 bases in between. The CDR3 DNA follows: TGTGCCAGCAGTGAAAGGGTCTCTGGGGCCAACGTCCTGACTTTC. Protein sequence: CASSERVSGANVLTF.

This clone was recorded at least ten times. This chain uses TRBV11-3 with TRBJ2-1; TRBD2 matches at 8 bases. V lost 5 bases, J lost 3 bases, and 12 bases stayed unmatched. The CDR3 runs 17 residues. Germline values: CDR1 SGHNT, CDR2 YENEEA. The CDR3 bases are TGTGCCAGCAGCCCCTTGCTAGGGCTAGCGGGCTACAATGAGCAGTTCTTC. This gives the protein CASSPLLGLAGYNEQFF.

In DNA, the CDR3 is TGTGCCAGCAGCGTAGAAGGCCGCAACAATCAGCCCCAGCATTTT. It codes for CASSVEGRNNQPQHF. The gene calls are TRBV9 and TRBJ1-5; D uncertain. The CDR3 is 15 residues long. Trimming pared 0 bases from V and 3 bases from J, leaving 10 bases between. Germline values: CDR1 SGDLS, CDR2 YYNGEE. Together with reference TRBV9 and TRBJ1-5, the CDR3 gives the full variable domain: DSGVTQTPKHLITATGQRVTLRCSPRSGDLSVYWYQQSLDQGLQFLIQYYNGEERAKGNILERFSAQQFPDLHSELNLSSLELGDSALYFCASSVEGRNNQPQHFGDGTRLSIL.

CDR3 in amino acids: CASSLSRGAGNTEAFF. The CDR3 nucleotides read TGTGCCAGCAGCTTGAGTCGGGGGGCAGGGAACACTGAAGCTTTCTTT. The chain is built from TRBV11-3 and TRBJ1-1; D is possibly TRBD1 (6 bases). The V end lost 3 bases, the J end lost 1 base, and 15 bases lay between the germline ends. Germline CDR1 and CDR2: SGHNT and YENEEA. The CDR3 is made up of 16 amino acids.

The genes are TRBV13 and TRBJ2-3; no reliable D call. This CDR3 is built from 14 residues. V was shortened by 4 bases and J by 3 bases, with 11 bases between the two germline ends. CDR1 PRHDT and CDR2 FYEKMQ come from the germline V gene (reference sequence). The CDR3 protein is CASSSYYRTDTQYF. DNA for the CDR3: TGTGCCAGCAGCTCCTACTACCGGACAGATACGCAGTATTTT.

The chain has TRBV7-8 and TRBJ1-4; D not resolved. The V gene lost 5 bases and the J gene lost 0 bases, with 25 bases spanning the gap. The germline CDR1 and CDR2 sequences are SGHVS and FQNEAQ. The CDR3 has 20 amino acids. The chain's CDR3 is CASSALKILAYTATNEKLFF. The CDR3 coding sequence is TGTGCCAGCAGCGCGTTAAAAATTTTAGCCTACACCGCAACTAATGAAAAACTGTTTTTT.

CDR3 bases: TGTGCCAGCAGCTTAGTGCGGGTTTCGACGGGAGGCTACACCTTC. Translation: CASSLVRVSTGGYTF. This chain links TRBV7-2 with TRBJ1-2; the D is unclear. The V end lost 1 base, the J end lost 8 bases, and 17 bases lay between the germline ends. This CDR3 is 15 amino acids long. Germline CDR1 reads SGHTA; CDR2 reads FQGNSA.

This clone was detected only once. The chain has TRBV6-6 and TRBJ1-3; the D gene is possibly TRBD1 (6 bases). The germline V and J ends were trimmed by 6 bases and 5 bases, with 17 bases remaining between them. The germline gives CDR1 MNHNY, CDR2 SVGAGI (reference sequence). The length of the CDR3 is 15 residues. DNA for the CDR3: TGTGCCAGCAGCAGCCGGGACAATCTCCGAAACACCATATATTTT. The encoded protein is CASSSRDNLRNTIYF.

Regarding this clone: This sample also contains other DNA sequences that code for the same CDR3. This chain links TRBV20-1 with TRBJ1-1; D may be TRBD1 (5 bases). The V gene lost 4 bases and the J gene lost 4 bases, with 7 bases spanning the gap. This CDR3 is built from 11 residues. Germline V lookup: CDR1 DFQATT, CDR2 SNEGSKA (reference sequence). CDR3 loop: CSATGGTEAFF. In nucleotides, the CDR3 is TGCAGTGCTACCGGGGGCACTGAAGCTTTCTTT.

The chain links TRBV7-3 to TRBJ2-5; TRBD1 agrees at 8 bases. CDR3 length: 18 residues. CDR1 is SGHTA, CDR2 FQGTGA, per germline. The V gene end was trimmed by 0 bases and the J gene end by 1 base; junction bases not matched to a gene: 10. DNA of the CDR3: TGTGCCAGCAGCTTAACGGCCGTCGTCGGACAGGGCCAAGAGACCCAGTACTTC. This codes for CASSLTAVVGQGQETQYF.

In the case of this clone: Other nucleotide sequences from this sample produce the same CDR3. V is TRBV18 and J is TRBJ1-1, with a tentative D call TRBD1 (6 bases). The CDR3 extends over 13 amino acids. Germline CDR1 and CDR2: KGHSH and LQKENI. V lost 2 bases and J 3 bases, leaving 7 bases between the germline ends. The CDR3 coding sequence is TGTGCCAGCTCACCAAGGGGGGACACTGAAGCTTTCTTT. Protein: CASSPRGDTEAFF.

The chain combines TRBV19 with TRBJ2-1; 7 nucleotides line up with TRBD2. V dropped 3 bases and J dropped 4; count of bases not matched to a gene: 9. This CDR3 has 16 residues. Germline V CDR1 and CDR2: LNHDA, SQIVND (reference sequence). The CDR3 bases are TGTGCCAGTAGTATTACCGGGGTAGCGGGTTACAATGAGCAGTTCTTC. Translation gives CASSITGVAGYNEQFF.

In the case of this clone: The same CDR3 arises from other DNA sequences in this sample as well. V and J are TRBV18 and TRBJ1-1; D might be TRBD1 (5 bases). V lost 6 bases and J lost 3, with 14 bases in between. There are 14 residues in the CDR3. Germline assignment: CDR1 KGHSH and CDR2 LQKENI. CDR3 protein: CASSRQGSDTEAFF. CDR3 nucleotide sequence: TGTGCCAGCTCGCGTCAGGGTTCGGACACTGAAGCTTTCTTT. The variable domain in full, with the rest retrieved from reference TRBV18 and TRBJ1-1, is NAGVMQNPRHLVRRRGQEARLRCSPMKGHSHVYWYRQLPEEGLKFMVYLQKENIIDESGMPKERFSAEFPKEGPSILRIQQVVRGDSAAYFCASSRQGSDTEAFFGQGTRLTVV.

The chain uses TRBV28 and TRBJ2-7; TRBD2 agrees at 9 bases. The CDR3 covers 17 residues. Trimming at V came to 2 bases and at J to 2 bases, leaving 10 bases not matched to a gene. Germline CDR1 is MDHEN and CDR2 is SYDVKM. CDR3 residues: CASSLAVAGAPTYEQYF. The CDR3 DNA reads as TGTGCCAGCAGTTTAGCAGTAGCGGGGGCTCCCACCTACGAGCAGTACTTC.

The rearrangement uses TRBV28 and TRBJ2-7; D is possibly TRBD1 (5 bases). In germline, CDR1 is MDHEN, CDR2 SYDVKM. The V end lost 2 bases, the J end lost 3 bases, and 11 bases lay between the germline ends. The CDR3 extends over 14 amino acids. The CDR3 loop is CASSLPGYGYEQYF. CDR3 DNA: TGTGCCAGCAGTTTACCAGGGTACGGCTACGAGCAGTACTTC.

The chain is built from TRBV2 and TRBJ2-2; no clear D gene. Germline V gene sequence: CDR1 SNHLY, CDR2 FYNNEI. The CDR3 is made up of 13 amino acids. Trimming removed 6 bases at V and 1 base at J, with 6 bases between. The CDR3 coding sequence is TGTGCCAGCAGAGGAGAGAACACCGGGGAGCTGTTTTTT. Its protein product is CASRGENTGELFF.

DNA for the CDR3: TGTGCCAGCAGTGTCCCGGGACAGCCCTACGAGCAGTACTTC. It encodes CASSVPGQPYEQYF. The V and J genes are TRBV28 and TRBJ2-7, with 7 positions matching TRBD1. The length of the CDR3 is 14 residues. Germline CDR1 MDHEN, CDR2 SYDVKM. V was clipped by 5 bases and J by 2 bases; unmatched bases: 6.

The chain is built from TRBV5-1 and TRBJ2-2, with TRBD2 identical over 7 bases. The J segment lost 4 bases and the V segment lost 6 bases, leaving 9 bases of the junction unmatched. This CDR3 has 15 residues. The germline V gene encodes CDR1 SGHRS and CDR2 YFSETQ. Here the CDR3 DNA reads TGCGCCAGCACTGGCGGGGGTTTGGGCACCGGGGAGCTGTTTTTT. This gives the protein CASTGGGLGTGELFF.